This T cell receptor beta chain was sequenced in a study of T cell repertoires in cytomegalovirus infection. In regard to this clonotype: As yet, its antigen is unknown.

TCRdb ran MiXCR on the reads and lists one entry per CDR3 protein. The sample lists 680,000 or so distinct CDR3 sequences, 35% to 40% occurring once. The CDR3 has 15 amino acids. V was cut by 6 bases and J by 5 bases, with 20 bases left in between. CDR1 and CDR2 from the germline V gene are MDHEN and SYDVKM. Whole-study findings and limits: Adding up the frequency of public TCR beta families identified people who carried CMV plus the relevant HLA.

The chain employs TRBV28 and TRBJ2-7; maybe TRBD2 (5 bases). The receptor comes from a human donor in good health (CMV status not recorded). Some clones in this sample may be carry-over from other donors' samples. The sample consisted of PBMCs. The DNA of the CDR3 is TGTGCCAGCAGCCCCCGGCTGGGTAGCGTGGACGAGCAGTACTTC. It specifies CASSPRLGSVDEQYF.